These 6 T cell receptor beta chains came from one sample sequenced in a study of cytomegalovirus exposure and HLA in healthy donors. The PCR was carried out with 60 Vbeta primers and 13 Jbeta primers. TCRdb keeps only in-frame clones here, not all; method: immunoSEQ multiplex PCR. Among about 130,000 clones listed, more than 70% were seen once. The sample taken for sequencing was PBMCs. Every receptor here comes from a woman under 40 in good health and CMV-seropositive.

This clone was recorded only once. This sequence joins TRBV28 and TRBJ2-7; 10 bases match TRBD1. With 5 bases clipped from V and 7 bases from J, the junction kept 11 bases outside the gene matches. The CDR3 consists of 15 residues. The germline V gene encodes CDR1 MDHEN and CDR2 SYDVKM. The CDR3 region has the DNA TGTGCCAGCAGTCCCTCGTTGGGGACAGGGGCTGAGCAGTACTTC. It yields the protein CASSPSLGTGAEQYF.

The chain is built from TRBV5-1 and TRBJ2-3, with 9 bases fitting TRBD2. The J segment lost 0 bases and the V segment lost 5 bases, leaving 7 bases of the junction unmatched. Looked up from germline, CDR1 is SGHRS and CDR2 is YFSETQ. The CDR3 spans 16 residues. CDR3 sequence: CASSQGLASSTDTQYF. CDR3 DNA: TGCGCCAGCAGTCAAGGACTAGCGTCTAGCACAGATACGCAGTATTTT. Variable domain in full (rest from reference TRBV5-1 and TRBJ2-3): KAGVTQTPRYLIKTRGQQVTLSCSPISGHRSVSWYQQTPGQGLQFLFEYFSETQRNKGNFPGRFSGRQFSNSRSEMNVSTLELGDSALYLCASSQGLASSTDTQYFGPGTRLTVL.

This clone has just one count. The genes are TRBV28 and TRBJ1-5; D not resolved. Germline loops: CDR1 MDHEN, CDR2 SYDVKM. The CDR3 runs 12 residues. V was pared by 6 bases and J by 9 bases, with 12 bases between. For the CDR3, the DNA is TGTGCCAGCAGAATCCCTGCGTGGCCCCAGCATTTT. It is translated as CASRIPAWPQHF.

The gene calls are TRBV6-1 and TRBJ1-1; D call uncertain. CDR3 length equals 15 residues. Germline loops: CDR1 MNHNS, CDR2 SASEGT. Trimming pared 1 base from V and 1 base from J, leaving 10 bases between. The chain's CDR3 is CASSEGRLWNTEAFF. The CDR3 nucleotides are TGTGCCAGCAGTGAAGGTAGACTATGGAACACTGAAGCTTTCTTT.

The CDR3 nucleotides are TGCAGCGTTGAAGGGACACAGGGGGGGTTTAGCACAGATACGCAGTATTTT. The encoded protein is CSVEGTQGGFSTDTQYF. This sequence joins TRBV29-1 and TRBJ2-3; possible D gene TRBD1, 8 bases. There are 17 residues in the CDR3. With 1 base removed from V and 0 bases from J, the gap between germline ends came to 17 bases. Germline V lookup: CDR1 SQVTM, CDR2 ANQGSEA.

The chain employs TRBV28 and TRBJ2-7; 7 bases fit TRBD1. CDR3 length: 15 residues. J was trimmed by 0 bases and V by 7 bases; bases with no gene match: 9. In germline, CDR1 is MDHEN, CDR2 SYDVKM. The CDR3 sequence: CASTLSTGTSYEQYF. In nucleotides, the CDR3 is TGTGCCAGCACCCTTTCGACAGGGACCTCCTACGAGCAGTACTTC. The full variable domain, its missing parts supplied by reference TRBV28 and TRBJ2-7, is DVKVTQSSRYLVKRTGEKVFLECVQDMDHENMFWYRQDPGLGLRLIYFSYDVKMKEKGDIPEGYSVSREKKERFSLILESASTNQTSMYLCASTLSTGTSYEQYFGPGTRLTVT.